This T cell receptor (beta chain) was retrieved from a study of cytomegalovirus exposure and HLA in healthy donors. Study results and caveats: Researchers reported in a later analysis that a missense DCLRE1C variant was tied to TCR beta V- and J-gene trimming.

PCR primers comprised 60 Vbeta and 13 Jbeta primers. Profiled with immunoSEQ multiplex PCR; TCRdb holds only in-frame clones, not every one. This sample has some 180,000 clones, with more than 75% found just once. Comment on this clone: What it binds is not known.

Per the germline V gene, CDR1 is SGHDN and CDR2 is FVKESK. The ends lost 0 bases at V and 4 bases at J; junction bases unmatched: 9. The CDR3 has 18 residues. The sample taken for sequencing was PBMCs. The chain employs TRBV14 and TRBJ2-5, with 12 positions matching TRBD2. This clonotype originated in a woman in her thirties in good health and CMV-seropositive. This chain's CDR3 is CASSQDRLAGGLPETQYF. The CDR3, as DNA: TGTGCCAGCAGCCAAGATCGGCTAGCGGGGGGGCTCCCAGAGACCCAGTACTTC.